Below, 19 T cell receptor beta chains from the same sample are listed, as sequenced in a study of cytomegalovirus exposure and HLA in healthy donors. Both 60 Vbeta primers and 13 Jbeta primers went into the PCR. Clones were sequenced by immunoSEQ multiplex PCR, and TCRdb holds only the in-frame ones, with some missing. Among over 150,000 clones listed, under 85% were seen once. Sequencing was performed on PBMCs. The source of these receptors is a woman aged 18-29 years in good health and CMV-seropositive.

This clone was picked up a small number of times. V usage is TRBV9 and J usage is TRBJ2-3, with 8 nucleotides matching TRBD2. The CDR3 extends over 15 amino acids. Germline values: CDR1 SGDLS, CDR2 YYNGEE. Unmatched junction bases numbered 3, after V lost 3 bases and J lost 0 bases. The CDR3 nucleotides read TGTGCCAGCAGCGATAGCGGGGCTAGCACAGATACGCAGTATTTT. This encodes CASSDSGASTDTQYF.

This clone was detected only once. This chain connects TRBV6-6 to TRBJ2-1; tentatively, D is TRBD1 (6 bases). The CDR3 runs to 16 residues. In germline, CDR1 is MNHNY, CDR2 SVGAGI (reference sequence). Deletions cut 0 bases from V and 5 bases from J, with 14 bases between. For the CDR3, the DNA is TGTGCCAGCAGTTACTCACAGGGTAGGGGCGACAATGAGCAGTTCTTC. It specifies CASSYSQGRGDNEQFF.

DNA for the CDR3: TGTGCCAGTAGTACAACCGGGACATTCCCCTACGAGCAGTACTTC. Amino acid sequence: CASSTTGTFPYEQYF. V gene TRBV19 combines with J gene TRBJ2-7, with D possibly being TRBD1 (6 bases). The germline V gene encodes CDR1 LNHDA and CDR2 SQIVND (reference sequence). Between the trimmed V and J ends, which lost 4 bases and 2 bases, there was a span of 15 bases. CDR3 size: 15 residues.

CDR3 in DNA: TGTGCCATCAGTGAGTCGATACTGCCAGAGACCCAGTACTTC. Amino acid sequence: CAISESILPETQYF. V gene TRBV10-3 combines with J gene TRBJ2-5; D unclear. CDR1 and CDR2 from the germline V gene are ENHRY and SYGVKD. The CDR3 extends over 14 amino acids. Trimming left V 0 bases short and J 4 bases short, with 9 bases between.

This clone was recorded once. The gene calls are TRBV9 and TRBJ1-4, with D unresolved. CDR1 is SGDLS and CDR2 is YYNGEE in the germline V gene. The V gene lost 4 bases and the J gene lost 5 bases, with 18 bases spanning the gap. CDR3 length equals 16 residues. CDR3 amino acids: CASSSGIVSGNEKLFF. In DNA, the CDR3 is TGTGCCAGCAGCTCCGGAATTGTCTCCGGGAATGAAAAACTGTTTTTT.

This clone was found a few times. In nucleotides, the CDR3 is TGCGCCAGCAGCCTGGGACAGGGAACCTACGAGCAGTACTTC. It is translated as CASSLGQGTYEQYF. The rearrangement uses TRBV4-3 and TRBJ2-7; 9 nucleotides align to TRBD1. Unmatched junction bases numbered 3, after V lost 4 bases and J lost 2 bases. The length of the CDR3 is 14 residues. Germline CDR1 LGHNA, CDR2 YSLEER.

J is TRBJ2-3 and V is TRBV27; 9 bases fit TRBD2. CDR1 MNHEY and CDR2 SMNVEV come from the germline V gene (reference sequence). There are 14 residues in the CDR3. The V segment lost 6 bases and the J segment 0 bases; nucleotides outside the gene matches: 1. As DNA, the CDR3 is TGTGCCAGCAGGCGGGGGGGGAGCACAGATACGCAGTATTTT. It yields the protein CASRRGGSTDTQYF.

This clone was seen only a few times. The chain joins TRBV27 to TRBJ2-5, with 10 nucleotides matching TRBD2. In germline, CDR1 is MNHEY, CDR2 SMNVEV (reference sequence). The CDR3 has 16 residues. The ends lost 4 bases at V and 4 bases at J; junction bases unmatched: 9. CDR3 DNA sequence: TGTGCCAGCAGTTCCCCCCAGGCTAGCGGGGGAGAGACCCAGTACTTC. This codes for CASSSPQASGGETQYF.

CDR3 sequence reads: CASSPDRKYEQYF. CDR3 nucleotide sequence: TGTGCCAGCAGCCCGGACAGGAAATACGAGCAGTACTTC. The rearrangement links TRBV4-2 to TRBJ2-5; TRBD1 matches at 7 bases. The end of the DNA is better explained by TRBJ2-7, so the J call may be wrong. Germline V gives CDR1 LGHNA, CDR2 YNFKEQ. This CDR3 has 13 amino acids.

The chain carries TRBV6-5 and TRBJ1-4; TRBD1 matches 7 bases. The CDR3 is 14 amino acids. Germline V gene sequence: CDR1 MNHEY, CDR2 SVGAGI. J gave up 3 bases and V 10 bases, and 8 bases lay outside the gene matches. The CDR3 DNA reads as TGTGCCACCCGATCGGGACAGCCTAATGAAAAACTGTTTTTT. It yields the protein CATRSGQPNEKLFF.

V is TRBV5-1 and J is TRBJ2-7; 10 bases are shared with TRBD2. Germline V gives CDR1 SGHRS, CDR2 YFSETQ. With 0 bases clipped from V and 2 bases from J, the junction kept 8 bases outside the gene matches. CDR3 length equals 17 residues. This CDR3 reads CASSLVAGGLKTYEQYF. CDR3 DNA: TGCGCCAGCAGCTTGGTAGCGGGGGGCTTAAAGACCTACGAGCAGTACTTC. The entire variable domain, with the rest obtained from reference TRBV5-1 and TRBJ2-7, is as follows: KAGVTQTPRYLIKTRGQQVTLSCSPISGHRSVSWYQQTPGQGLQFLFEYFSETQRNKGNFPGRFSGRQFSNSRSEMNVSTLELGDSALYLCASSLVAGGLKTYEQYFGPGTRLTVT.

In DNA, the CDR3 is TGTGCCAGCAGCCCTGAAAGGGGTGACTATGGCTACACCTTC. Protein: CASSPERGDYGYTF. The gene calls are TRBV5-4 and TRBJ1-2; maybe TRBD1 (5 bases). Trimming removed 4 bases from V and 3 bases from J, with 13 bases in between. From germline, CDR1 is SGHNT and CDR2 YYREEE (reference sequence). This CDR3 is built from 14 residues.

The chain employs TRBV7-9 and TRBJ1-1; the match to TRBD1 covers 8 bases. V shed 4 bases, J shed 1 base, and the junction held 2 bases outside the gene matches. Germline assignment: CDR1 SEHNR and CDR2 FQNEAQ (reference sequence). This CDR3 contains 14 residues. CDR3 DNA: TGTGCCAGCAGCTGGGACAGGACGAACACTGAAGCTTTCTTT. Protein: CASSWDRTNTEAFF.

The chain recombines TRBV7-3 with TRBJ2-1; 9 nucleotides agree with TRBD2. Trimming took 5 bases from V and 7 from J; bases not matched to a gene: 12. The CDR3 has 16 residues. Germline V gene sequence: CDR1 SGHTA, CDR2 FQGTGA. CDR3 nucleotides: TGTGCCAGCAGCCCTACTGGGGGGACTAGCTATAATGAGCAGTTCTTC. It translates to CASSPTGGTSYNEQFF.

In DNA form, the CDR3 reads TGCAGCGTTGAAGTGGTGCAGGAAAACAATGAGCAGTTCTTC. It yields the protein CSVEVVQENNEQFF. This sequence joins TRBV29-1 and TRBJ2-1; D call uncertain. Looked up from germline, CDR1 is SQVTM and CDR2 is ANQGSEA. This CDR3 comprises 14 residues. V was pared by 1 base and J by 5 bases, with 12 bases between.

The chain is built from TRBV13 and TRBJ2-7; the match to TRBD1 covers 7 bases. Trimming cost V 5 bases and J 4 bases; bases outside gene matches: 8. The CDR3 covers 14 residues. The germline CDR1 and CDR2 sequences are PRHDT and FYEKMQ (reference sequence). This chain's CDR3 is CASSNRDRGYEQYF. The CDR3, as DNA: TGTGCCAGCAGCAACCGGGACAGAGGTTACGAGCAGTACTTC. Using reference TRBV13 and TRBJ2-7 for the parts outside the CDR3, the full variable domain is AAGVIQSPRHLIKEKRETATLKCYPIPRHDTVYWYQQGPGQDPQFLISFYEKMQSDKGSIPDRFSAQQFSDYHSELNMSSLELGDSALYFCASSNRDRGYEQYFGPGTRLTVT.

This clone was recorded a few times. The rearrangement joins TRBV11-2 to TRBJ2-7, with a weak D call TRBD1 (6 bases). The CDR3 is made up of 14 amino acids. V lost 1 base to trimming and J lost 5 bases, with 12 bases between them. Germline assignment: CDR1 SGHAT and CDR2 FQNNGV. The CDR3 bases are TGTGCCAGCAGCTTAGGCCAGGGGTGGGACGAGCAGTACTTC. This encodes CASSLGQGWDEQYF.

This rearrangement joins TRBV6-1 to TRBJ1-2; D gene uncertain. The ends were cut back, 1 base at V and 4 bases at J, with 10 bases in the middle. Germline V gene sequence: CDR1 MNHNS, CDR2 SASEGT. This CDR3 is built from 14 residues. The DNA of the CDR3 is TGTGCCAGCAGTGAAGGTCAGGCCCTCTATGGCTACACCTTC. Its protein is CASSEGQALYGYTF.

J is TRBJ1-4 and V is TRBV9; tentative D call: TRBD1 (5 bases). Germline V gene sequence: CDR1 SGDLS, CDR2 YYNGEE. The CDR3 totals 16 residues. The V end was cut by 0 bases, the J end by 7 bases, with 16 bases between. In nucleotides, the CDR3 is TGTGCCAGCAGCGTAGCTGGTAGGGGCCTTGGTGAAAAACTGTTTTTT. Protein product: CASSVAGRGLGEKLFF.